A single sample is the source of the 32 T cell receptor beta chains below, sequenced in a study of T-cell memory formation after mild COVID-19 (dated by TCRdb to about 2021). Preparation of the library involved 5' RACE. Data came from an Illumina NovaSeq 6000. The raw public data were reprocessed by TCRdb itself: fastp quality trimming at Q25, MiXCR clonotype calling, in-frame beta chains only. For every CDR3 protein sequence, its rows merge into one entry that carries the most common genes and DNA. Here the sample has 300,000 to 400,000 distinct CDR3 sequences; approximately 29% occur a single time. The top ten clonotypes cover about 13% of the sample. The source material was PBMCs or a T cell subset sorted from them (not recorded which). These receptors originate from an adult woman who had mild COVID-19 (a few samples of this study predate the infection). The sample titles of this study are shuffled in the database, so cell type and time point are left out; the donor was told from shared clones.

The rearrangement joins TRBV20-1 to TRBJ2-2; D possibly corresponds to TRBD1 (6 bases). The CDR3 runs 14 residues. The V gene lost 3 bases and the J gene lost 7 bases, with 15 bases spanning the gap. Germline lookup yields CDR1 DFQATT and CDR2 SNEGSKA (reference sequence). The CDR3 region is CSARVQGPGGELFF. CDR3 sequence (DNA): TGCAGTGCTAGGGTACAGGGCCCAGGCGGGGAGCTGTTTTTT.

In its sample, this clonotype was seen a few times. This chain joins TRBV19 and TRBJ2-7; D might be TRBD1 or TRBD2, each matching 7 bases. V was pared by 3 bases and J by 2 bases, with 14 bases between. CDR1 and CDR2 (germline): LNHDA, SQIVND (reference sequence). This CDR3 has 15 amino acids. Here the CDR3 DNA reads TGTGCCAGTAGTATCCCAGGGGGGGCCACCTACGAGCAGTACTTC. Residues: CASSIPGGATYEQYF.

This clonotype was detected ten times or more. The chain carries TRBV6-2 or TRBV6-3 and TRBJ2-2, with D hard to call. The CDR3 has 14 residues. Germline V gene sequence: CDR1 MNHEY, CDR2 SVGEGT. V shed 6 bases and J shed 3 bases, with 11 bases lying between them. The CDR3 DNA sequence: TGTGCCAGCAGGCAGCCCTCGGACACCGGGGAGCTGTTTTTT. Translating it yields CASRQPSDTGELFF.

The chain uses TRBV7-9 and TRBJ2-7, with 9 bases fitting TRBD1. This CDR3 spans 15 amino acids. The V segment lost 5 bases and the J segment 5 bases; nucleotides outside the gene matches: 10. Germline CDR1 SEHNR, CDR2 FQNEAQ (reference sequence). In DNA form, the CDR3 reads TGTGCCAGCAGCCAATGGCGGACAGGGGATCACGAGCAGTACTTC. Its translation is CASSQWRTGDHEQYF.

This clonotype was detected only a few times. The chain couples TRBV6-5 to TRBJ2-7; TRBD1 matches at 7 bases. Looked up from germline, CDR1 is MNHEY and CDR2 is SVGAGI. There are 12 residues in the CDR3. After removal of 2 bases from V and 12 bases from J, the junction contained 7 bases not matched to a gene. CDR3 coding DNA: TGTGCCAGCAGTTACCAAGGACAGGATCCGTACTTC. This encodes CASSYQGQDPYF.

This clonotype has only a few counts. The J gene is TRBJ1-2, the V gene TRBV7-2; no clear D. The CDR3 has 12 residues. V lost 1 base, J lost 8 bases, and 8 bases lay in between. Per germline, CDR1 SGHTA and CDR2 FQGNSA. CDR3 bases: TGTGCCAGCAGCTTAGGATTAGGCGGCTACACCTTC. This codes for CASSLGLGGYTF. Filled out from reference TRBV7-2 and TRBJ1-2, the complete variable domain reads GAGVSQSPSNKVTEKGKDVELRCDPISGHTALYWYRQSLGQGLEFLIYFQGNSAPDKSGLPSDRFSAERTGGSVSTLTIQRTQQEDSAVYLCASSLGLGGYTFGSGTRLTVV.

This clonotype has only a few counts. The chain combines TRBV20-1 with TRBJ2-5, with TRBD2 matching 8 bases. The germline CDR1 and CDR2 sequences are DFQATT and SNEGSKA (reference sequence). The CDR3 extends over 16 amino acids. Trimming at V came to 1 base and at J to 2 bases, leaving 9 bases not matched to a gene. CDR3 sequence: CSARGGVAGLQETQYF. In DNA, the CDR3 is TGCAGTGCTAGAGGGGGGGTAGCGGGGCTACAAGAGACCCAGTACTTC.

The V and J genes are TRBV6-1 and TRBJ2-3, with D unclear. Germline CDR1 is MNHNS and CDR2 is SASEGT. Trimming shortened V by 1 base and J by 0 bases, and 8 bases separated the two germline ends. The CDR3 contains 15 residues. CDR3 loop: CASSEVWGSTDTQYF. The CDR3 bases are TGTGCCAGCAGTGAAGTGTGGGGAAGCACAGATACGCAGTATTTT.

This sequence joins TRBV6-5 and TRBJ1-1, with no clear D. This CDR3 has 12 amino acids. V lost 2 bases and J lost 6, with 7 bases in between. The germline V gene encodes CDR1 MNHEY and CDR2 SVGAGI. The CDR3 DNA sequence: TGTGCCAGCAGTTACGATAACTCTGAAGCTTTCTTT. It encodes CASSYDNSEAFF.

Of note for this clonotype: The conserved final phenylalanine or tryptophan is absent from the CDR3, which likely points to a read error. This rearrangement joins TRBV19 to TRBJ2-5; 13 bases match TRBD2. The CDR3 is 15 residues long. V lost 5 bases to trimming and J lost 5 bases; unmatched junction nucleotides: 5. Per the germline V gene, CDR1 is LNHDA and CDR2 is SQIVND (reference sequence). The CDR3 loop reads CASSAGTSGMETQYS. The CDR3 nucleotides are TGTGCCAGTAGTGCCGGGACTAGCGGGATGGAGACCCAGTACTCC.

This clonotype was observed a handful of times. The rearrangement links TRBV20-1 to TRBJ2-2, with D uncertain. Trimming pared 6 bases from V and 7 bases from J, leaving 15 bases between. The CDR3 runs 13 residues. Germline values: CDR1 DFQATT, CDR2 SNEGSKA (reference sequence). CDR3 nucleotides: TGCAGTGCCCTCCCCGGGCCCGGCGGGGAGCTGTTTTTT. Residues: CSALPGPGGELFF.

The chain employs TRBV6-6 and TRBJ2-5; D is tentatively TRBD1 or TRBD2 (5 bases each). The V end lost 7 bases, the J end lost 5 bases, and 17 bases lay between the germline ends. Per the germline V gene, CDR1 is MNHNY and CDR2 is SVGAGI (reference sequence). The CDR3 is 14 amino acids. As DNA, the CDR3 is TGTGCCAGCACCCCGGGGCGGACGGGCGAGACCCAGTACTTC. Translating gives CASTPGRTGETQYF.

This clonotype was detected a few times. V gene TRBV12-3 or TRBV12-4 combines with J gene TRBJ2-1, with 7 bases lining up with TRBD1. CDR3 size: 14 residues. V gave up 5 bases and J gave up 4 bases; unmatched junction bases: 5. In DNA, the CDR3 is TGTGCCAGCAGTGACAGGGACCCGTACAATGAGCAGTTCTTC. Translated, it gives CASSDRDPYNEQFF.

On this clonotype: Germline is not matched at one junction end, which may reflect a read error. The chain employs TRBV7-7 and TRBJ2-2; possible D gene TRBD1, 6 bases. Germline CDR1 is SSHAT and CDR2 is FNYEAQ (reference sequence). The CDR3 runs 14 residues. The CDR3 is CASSPDSLSGELFF. The CDR3 DNA reads TGTGCTAGCAGTCCGGACAGCCTCTCCGGGGAGCTGTTTTTT.

V usage is TRBV12-3 or TRBV12-4 and J usage is TRBJ1-1, with D possibly TRBD1 on 5 matching bases. The germline V and J ends were trimmed by 10 bases and 1 base, with 13 bases remaining between them. The CDR3 is 13 amino acids. CDR3 amino acids: CATGRQGNTEAFF. The CDR3 nucleotides read TGTGCCACCGGGCGGCAGGGGAACACTGAAGCTTTCTTT.

The chain couples TRBV3-1 to TRBJ1-4; D is unclear. Germline CDR1 reads LGHDT; CDR2 reads YNNKEL (reference sequence). CDR3 length equals 15 residues. Trimming cost V 2 bases and J 7 bases, with 14 bases left between them. The CDR3 bases are TGTGCCAGCAGCCAATATCCCTTGGAAAGTGAAAAACTGTTTTTT. As protein: CASSQYPLESEKLFF.

J is TRBJ2-1 and V is TRBV29-1; D remains ambiguous. This CDR3 region has 11 residues. Trimming left V 4 bases short and J 7 bases short, with 8 bases between. Germline V gene data show CDR1 as SQVTM and CDR2 as ANQGSEA. The CDR3 loop is CSVAPDNEQFF. The CDR3 region has the DNA TGCAGCGTTGCCCCGGATAATGAGCAGTTCTTC.

This clonotype was counted only a few times. The CDR3: CASSQDTLAFYNEQFF. In DNA form, the CDR3 reads TGCGCCAGCAGCCAAGATACGCTAGCGTTCTACAATGAGCAGTTCTTC. The rearrangement links TRBV4-3 to TRBJ2-1, with a weak D call TRBD2 (6 bases). CDR1 and CDR2 (germline): LGHNA, YSLEER. The CDR3 length is 16 residues. Trimming took 0 bases from V and 3 from J, leaving 12 bases between them.

This clonotype was seen a few times. The chain combines TRBV19 with TRBJ2-3, with a tentative D call TRBD1 (5 bases). V shed 6 bases and J shed 5 bases, with 15 bases lying between them. The CDR3 consists of 14 residues. Germline-derived CDR1 and CDR2 are LNHDA and SQIVND (reference sequence). The DNA of the CDR3 is TGTGCCAGTAGATCAAGGGGATGGGGAGATACGCAGTATTTT. It codes for CASRSRGWGDTQYF. The whole variable domain, filled in from reference TRBV19 and TRBJ2-3, reads DGGITQSPKYLFRKEGQNVTLSCEQNLNHDAMYWYRQDPGQGLRLIYYSQIVNDFQKGDIAEGYSVSREKKESFPLTVTSAQKNPTAFYLCASRSRGWGDTQYFGPGTRLTVL.

This chain joins TRBV5-1 and TRBJ2-7; 7 positions agree with TRBD2. Germline loops: CDR1 SGHRS, CDR2 YFSETQ. The CDR3 sequence is 15 residues long. Trimming cost V 0 bases and J 2 bases; bases outside gene matches: 5. In DNA, the CDR3 is TGCGCCAGCAGCTTGGCCAAGGGAGGGGCCTACGAGCAGTACTTC. Translation: CASSLAKGGAYEQYF. Drawing the rest from reference TRBV5-1 and TRBJ2-7, the complete variable domain is KAGVTQTPRYLIKTRGQQVTLSCSPISGHRSVSWYQQTPGQGLQFLFEYFSETQRNKGNFPGRFSGRQFSNSRSEMNVSTLELGDSALYLCASSLAKGGAYEQYFGPGTRLTVT.

The chain couples TRBV12-3 or TRBV12-4 to TRBJ2-3; weak D call: TRBD1 (7 bases). The CDR3 has 17 residues. Deletions cut 5 bases from V and 6 bases from J, with 24 bases between. In DNA form, the CDR3 reads TGTGCCAGCAGTCCATACCAGAGTACGACAGGGAGGGATACGCAGTATTTT. Its protein product is CASSPYQSTTGRDTQYF.

This clonotype has ten or more counts. The chain is built from TRBV12-3 or TRBV12-4 and TRBJ1-2; D unclear. This CDR3 has 12 residues. The V end was cut by 1 base, the J end by 4 bases, with 4 bases between. Written as DNA, the CDR3 is TGTGCCAGCAGTTTAGTTGGCTATGGCTACACCTTC. Its protein product is CASSLVGYGYTF.

The chain combines TRBV7-9 with TRBJ1-1; a weak D match, TRBD1 (5 bases). Trimming removed 1 base from V and 7 bases from J, with 19 bases in between. CDR3 size: 16 residues. Per germline, CDR1 SEHNR and CDR2 FQNEAQ (reference sequence). The CDR3 here is CASSLGSGERNLEAFF. The DNA for the CDR3 is TGTGCCAGCAGCTTAGGTTCGGGGGAACGAAACCTTGAAGCTTTCTTT.

The J gene is TRBJ2-5, the V gene TRBV5-8, with TRBD2 identical over 9 bases. The germline CDR1 and CDR2 sequences are SGHTS and YDEGEE. Unmatched junction bases numbered 9, after V lost 8 bases and J lost 4 bases. This CDR3 is 14 amino acids long. CDR3 loop: CASTPGLARETQYF. The CDR3 nucleotides are TGTGCCAGTACTCCGGGACTAGCTAGAGAGACCCAGTACTTC.

The J gene is TRBJ2-2, the V gene TRBV29-1; unclear D gene. Per germline, CDR1 SQVTM and CDR2 ANQGSEA. The CDR3 is made up of 16 amino acids. V was trimmed by 3 bases and J by 5 bases, leaving 19 bases between them. For the CDR3, the DNA is TGCAGCGTTGATCCCACCGAACCCGACCCAACCGGGGAGCTGTTTTTT. Translating gives CSVDPTEPDPTGELFF.

This clonotype was observed at least ten times. The chain carries TRBV5-4 and TRBJ2-7, with D perhaps given as TRBD1 or TRBD2 (5 bases each). CDR3 length: 13 amino acids. The germline V gene encodes CDR1 SGHNT and CDR2 YYREEE (reference sequence). V was trimmed by 4 bases and J by 2 bases, leaving 10 bases between them. The CDR3, as DNA: TGTGCCAGCAGCGTCCGGGACGCCTACGAGCAGTACTTC. Translation: CASSVRDAYEQYF.

The V call is TRBV12-3 or TRBV12-4, the J call TRBJ2-3, with 7 bases aligning to TRBD2. The CDR3 has 16 amino acids. V was pared by 4 bases and J by 1 base, with 8 bases of the junction left unmatched. The CDR3 DNA reads TGTGCCAGCAGTTGGGGGGGTGGAGTCGGCACAGATACGCAGTATTTT. Translating gives CASSWGGGVGTDTQYF.

This clonotype was recorded a few times. The chain combines TRBV10-2 with TRBJ2-5; 11 bases line up with TRBD2. This CDR3 has 13 residues. Looked up from germline, CDR1 is WSHSY and CDR2 is SAAADI. The trim removed 7 bases at V and 4 bases at J, leaving 2 bases unmatched. CDR3 DNA: TGCGCCAGCACCCTAGCGGGAGGAGAGACCCAGTACTTC. It encodes CASTLAGGETQYF.

This chain uses TRBV7-9 with TRBJ2-5; D remains ambiguous. The germline CDR1 and CDR2 sequences are SEHNR and FQNEAQ (reference sequence). There are 14 residues in the CDR3. The V end was cut by 0 bases, the J end by 5 bases, with 10 bases between. In DNA form, the CDR3 reads TGTGCCAGCAGCTTAGCGCTCCCCGGGGAGACCCAGTACTTC. Its translation is CASSLALPGETQYF.

The rearrangement joins TRBV5-1 to TRBJ2-5, with TRBD2 identical over 8 bases. CDR3 size: 15 residues. The germline CDR1 and CDR2 sequences are SGHRS and YFSETQ. After removal of 4 bases from V and 5 bases from J, the junction contained 10 bases not matched to a gene. The CDR3 sequence is CASSRPGLDTETQYF. The CDR3 coding sequence is TGCGCCAGCAGCCGCCCGGGACTAGACACTGAGACCCAGTACTTC.

Here the CDR3 reads CASSLARGHTEAFF. In DNA form, the CDR3 reads TGCGCCAGCAGCTTGGCCAGGGGGCACACTGAAGCTTTCTTT. The chain couples TRBV5-1 to TRBJ1-1; 8 positions agree with TRBD1. J gave up 3 bases and V 0 bases, and 1 base lay outside the gene matches. CDR1 SGHRS and CDR2 YFSETQ come from the germline V gene. The CDR3 loop spans 14 amino acids.

In its sample, this clonotype was seen a few times. The chain recombines TRBV20-1 with TRBJ1-2; D is unclear. Trimming took 3 bases from V and 0 from J, leaving 14 bases between them. This CDR3 is 15 amino acids long. Germline loops: CDR1 DFQATT, CDR2 SNEGSKA (reference sequence). The chain's CDR3 is CSASARGSANYGYTF. The CDR3 region has the DNA TGCAGTGCTAGTGCGCGGGGTTCAGCTAACTATGGCTACACCTTC.